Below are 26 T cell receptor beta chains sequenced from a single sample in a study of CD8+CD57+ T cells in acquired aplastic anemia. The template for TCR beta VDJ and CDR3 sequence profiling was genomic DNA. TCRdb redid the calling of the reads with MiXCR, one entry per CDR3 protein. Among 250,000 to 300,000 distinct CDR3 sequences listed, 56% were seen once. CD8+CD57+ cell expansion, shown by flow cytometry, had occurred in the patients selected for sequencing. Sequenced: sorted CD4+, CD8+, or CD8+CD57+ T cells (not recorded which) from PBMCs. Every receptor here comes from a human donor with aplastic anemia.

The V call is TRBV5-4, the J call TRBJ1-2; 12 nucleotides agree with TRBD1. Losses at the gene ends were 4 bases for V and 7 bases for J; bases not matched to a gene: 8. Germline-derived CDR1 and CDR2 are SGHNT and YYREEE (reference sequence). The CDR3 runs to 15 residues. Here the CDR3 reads CASSTKGQGAGGYTF. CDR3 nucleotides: TGTGCCAGCAGCACTAAGGGACAGGGGGCTGGTGGCTACACCTTC.

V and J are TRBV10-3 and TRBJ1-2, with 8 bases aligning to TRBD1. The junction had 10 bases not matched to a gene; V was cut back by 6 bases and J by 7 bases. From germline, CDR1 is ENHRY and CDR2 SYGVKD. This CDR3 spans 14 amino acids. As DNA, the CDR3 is TGTGCCATCAGGACGCAGGGGGCAATCGGTGGCTACACCTTC. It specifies CAIRTQGAIGGYTF.

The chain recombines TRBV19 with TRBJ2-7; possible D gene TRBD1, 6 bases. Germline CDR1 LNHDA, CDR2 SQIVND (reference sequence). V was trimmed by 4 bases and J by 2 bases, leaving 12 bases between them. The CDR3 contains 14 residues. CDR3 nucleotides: TGTGCCAGTAGTACCCGAGGGGGAGCCTACGAGCAGTACTTC. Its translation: CASSTRGGAYEQYF.

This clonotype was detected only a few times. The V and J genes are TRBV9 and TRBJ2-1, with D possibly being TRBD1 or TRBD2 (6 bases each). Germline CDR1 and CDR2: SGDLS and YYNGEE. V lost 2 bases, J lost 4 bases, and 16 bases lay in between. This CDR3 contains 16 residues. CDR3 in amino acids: CASSVSLGGLYNEQFF. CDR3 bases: TGTGCCAGCAGCGTTTCCCTTGGGGGGCTTTACAATGAGCAGTTCTTC.

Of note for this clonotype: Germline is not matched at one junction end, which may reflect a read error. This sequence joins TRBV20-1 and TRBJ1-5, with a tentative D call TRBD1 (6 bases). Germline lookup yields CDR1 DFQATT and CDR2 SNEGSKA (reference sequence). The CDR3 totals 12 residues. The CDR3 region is CSGTDSDQPQLF. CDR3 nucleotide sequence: TGCAGTGGGACAGATTCGGACCAGCCCCAGCTCTTT.

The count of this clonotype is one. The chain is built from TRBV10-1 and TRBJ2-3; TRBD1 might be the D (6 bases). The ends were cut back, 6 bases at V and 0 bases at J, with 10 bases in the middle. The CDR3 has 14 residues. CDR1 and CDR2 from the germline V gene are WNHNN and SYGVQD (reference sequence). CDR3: CASRGTLSTDTQYF. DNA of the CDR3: TGCGCCAGCAGAGGGACACTTAGCACAGATACGCAGTATTTT.

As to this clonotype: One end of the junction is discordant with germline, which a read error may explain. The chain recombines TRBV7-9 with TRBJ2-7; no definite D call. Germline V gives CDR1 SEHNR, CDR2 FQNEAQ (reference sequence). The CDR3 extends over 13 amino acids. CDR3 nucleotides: TGTGCCGGCAGCTTAATGAGCTCCTACGAGCAGTACTTC. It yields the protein CAGSLMSSYEQYF.

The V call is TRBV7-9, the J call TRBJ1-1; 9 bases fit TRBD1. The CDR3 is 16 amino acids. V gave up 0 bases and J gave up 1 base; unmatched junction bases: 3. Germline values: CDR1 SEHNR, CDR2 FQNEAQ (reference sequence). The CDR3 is CASSLAGTGRNTEAFF. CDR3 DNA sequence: TGTGCCAGCAGCTTAGCCGGGACAGGGCGGAACACTGAAGCTTTCTTT.

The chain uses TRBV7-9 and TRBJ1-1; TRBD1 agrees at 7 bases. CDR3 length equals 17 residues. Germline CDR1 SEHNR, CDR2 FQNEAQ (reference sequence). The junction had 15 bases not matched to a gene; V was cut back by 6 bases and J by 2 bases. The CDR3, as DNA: TGTGCCAGCAGGTCACTTGTAGGGGGCGGACTTAACACTGAAGCTTTCTTT. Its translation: CASRSLVGGGLNTEAFF.

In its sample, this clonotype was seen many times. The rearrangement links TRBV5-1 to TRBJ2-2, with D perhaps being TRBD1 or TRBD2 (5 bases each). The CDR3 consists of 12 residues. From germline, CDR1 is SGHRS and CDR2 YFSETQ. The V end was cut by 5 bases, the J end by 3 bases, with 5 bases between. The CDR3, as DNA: TGCGCCAGCAGGGGGGACACCGGGGAGCTGTTTTTT. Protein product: CASRGDTGELFF. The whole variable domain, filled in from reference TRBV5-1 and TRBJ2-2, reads KAGVTQTPRYLIKTRGQQVTLSCSPISGHRSVSWYQQTPGQGLQFLFEYFSETQRNKGNFPGRFSGRQFSNSRSEMNVSTLELGDSALYLCASRGDTGELFFGEGSRLTVL.

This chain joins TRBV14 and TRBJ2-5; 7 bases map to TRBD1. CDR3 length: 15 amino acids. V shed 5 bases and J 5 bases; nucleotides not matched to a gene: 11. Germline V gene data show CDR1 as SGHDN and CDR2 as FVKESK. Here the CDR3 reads CASSLGPDREETQYF. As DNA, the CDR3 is TGTGCCAGCAGCTTGGGCCCCGACAGGGAGGAGACCCAGTACTTC.

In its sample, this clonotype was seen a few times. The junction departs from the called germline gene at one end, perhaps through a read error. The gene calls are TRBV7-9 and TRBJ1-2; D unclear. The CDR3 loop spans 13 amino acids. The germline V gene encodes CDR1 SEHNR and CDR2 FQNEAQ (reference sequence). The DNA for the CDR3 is TGTGCCAGTAGCTCCCCTGGCGACTATGGCTACACCTTC. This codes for CASSSPGDYGYTF.

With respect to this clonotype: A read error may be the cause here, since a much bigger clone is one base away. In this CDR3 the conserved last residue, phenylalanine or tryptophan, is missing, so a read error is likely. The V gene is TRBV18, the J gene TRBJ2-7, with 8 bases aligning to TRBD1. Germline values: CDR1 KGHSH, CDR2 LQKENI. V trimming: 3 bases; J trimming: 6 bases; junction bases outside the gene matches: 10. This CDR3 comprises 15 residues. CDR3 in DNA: TGTGCCAGCTCACCGTTAGGACAGGGATTAGGCGAGCAGTACCTC. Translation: CASSPLGQGLGEQYL.

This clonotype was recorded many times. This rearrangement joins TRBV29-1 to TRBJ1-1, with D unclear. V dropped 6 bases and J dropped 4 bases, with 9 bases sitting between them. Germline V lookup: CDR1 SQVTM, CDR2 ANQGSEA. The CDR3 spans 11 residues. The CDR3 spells CSVYEGTEAFF. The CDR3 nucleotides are TGCAGCGTATATGAGGGCACTGAAGCTTTCTTT.

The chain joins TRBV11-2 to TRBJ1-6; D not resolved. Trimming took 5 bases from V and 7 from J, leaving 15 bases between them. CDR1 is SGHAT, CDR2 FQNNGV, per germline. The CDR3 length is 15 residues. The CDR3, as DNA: TGTGCCAGCAGCCCCACGGACGGCACCAATTCACCCCTCCACTTT. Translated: CASSPTDGTNSPLHF.

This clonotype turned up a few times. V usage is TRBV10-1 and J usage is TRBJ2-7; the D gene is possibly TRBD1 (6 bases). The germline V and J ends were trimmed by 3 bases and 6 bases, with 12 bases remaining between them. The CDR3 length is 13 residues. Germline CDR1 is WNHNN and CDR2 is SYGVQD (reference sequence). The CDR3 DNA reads TGCGCCAGCAGTGATCTCCTAGGGGGCGAGCAGTACTTC. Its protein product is CASSDLLGGEQYF.

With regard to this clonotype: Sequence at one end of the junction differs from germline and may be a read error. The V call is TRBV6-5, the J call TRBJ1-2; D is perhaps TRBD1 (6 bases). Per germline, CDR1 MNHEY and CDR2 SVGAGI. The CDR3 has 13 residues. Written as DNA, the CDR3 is TGCGCCAGCAGGGACATAATTTACGATGGCTACACCTTC. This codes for CASRDIIYDGYTF.

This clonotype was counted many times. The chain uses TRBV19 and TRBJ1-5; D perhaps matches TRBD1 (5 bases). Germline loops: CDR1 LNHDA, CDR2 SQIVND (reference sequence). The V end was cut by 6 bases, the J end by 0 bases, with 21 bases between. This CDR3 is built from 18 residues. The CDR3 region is CASSPGLNRLNSNQPQHF. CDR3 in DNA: TGTGCCAGTAGCCCGGGACTTAATAGACTTAATAGCAATCAGCCCCAGCATTTT.

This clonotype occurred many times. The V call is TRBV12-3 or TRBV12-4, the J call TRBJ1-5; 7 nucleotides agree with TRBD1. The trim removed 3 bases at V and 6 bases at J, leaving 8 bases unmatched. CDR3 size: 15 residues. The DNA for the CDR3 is TGTGCCAGCAGTTTGGGGGACAGCCAGGTTCAGCCCCAGCATTTT. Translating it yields CASSLGDSQVQPQHF.

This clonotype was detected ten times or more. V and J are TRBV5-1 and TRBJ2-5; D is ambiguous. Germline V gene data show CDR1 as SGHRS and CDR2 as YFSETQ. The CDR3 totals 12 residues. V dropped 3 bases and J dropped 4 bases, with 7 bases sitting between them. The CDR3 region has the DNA TGCGCCAGCAGCTCGGAACGAGAGACCCAGTACTTC. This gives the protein CASSSERETQYF.

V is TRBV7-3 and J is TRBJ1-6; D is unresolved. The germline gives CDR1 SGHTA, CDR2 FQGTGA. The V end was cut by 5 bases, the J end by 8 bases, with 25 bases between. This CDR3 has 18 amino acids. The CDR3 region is CASSLSAIIRLAYSPLHF. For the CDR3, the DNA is TGTGCCAGCAGCCTTAGCGCGATTATTCGACTAGCGTATTCACCCCTCCACTTT.

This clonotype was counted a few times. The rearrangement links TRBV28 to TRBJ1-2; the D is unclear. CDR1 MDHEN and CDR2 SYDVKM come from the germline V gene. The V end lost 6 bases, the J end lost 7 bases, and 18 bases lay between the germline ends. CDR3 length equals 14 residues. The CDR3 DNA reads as TGTGCCAGCAGCTATTCCAAAGGTAACGGTGGCTACACCTTC. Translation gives CASSYSKGNGGYTF.

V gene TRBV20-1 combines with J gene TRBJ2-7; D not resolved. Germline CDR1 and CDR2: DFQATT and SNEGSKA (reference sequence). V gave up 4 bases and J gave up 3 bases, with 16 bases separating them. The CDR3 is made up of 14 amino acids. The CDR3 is CSAKVSRANYEQYF. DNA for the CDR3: TGCAGTGCTAAGGTATCAAGGGCGAACTACGAGCAGTACTTC.

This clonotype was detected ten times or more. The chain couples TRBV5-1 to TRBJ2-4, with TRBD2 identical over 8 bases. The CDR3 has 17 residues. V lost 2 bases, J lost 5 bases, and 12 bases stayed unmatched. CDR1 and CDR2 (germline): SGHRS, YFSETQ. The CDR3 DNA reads TGCGCCAGCAGCTTCGGGGGAGCGGGAGTTGTTCAAAACATTCAGTACTTC. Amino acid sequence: CASSFGGAGVVQNIQYF.

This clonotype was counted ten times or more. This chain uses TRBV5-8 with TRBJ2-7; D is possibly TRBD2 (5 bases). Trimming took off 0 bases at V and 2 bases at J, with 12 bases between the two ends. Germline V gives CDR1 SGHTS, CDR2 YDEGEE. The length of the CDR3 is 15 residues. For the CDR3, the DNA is TGTGCCAGCAGCTTGGGAGGGCCTTACACCTACGAGCAGTACTTC. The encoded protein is CASSLGGPYTYEQYF. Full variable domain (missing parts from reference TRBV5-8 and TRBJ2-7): EAGVTQSPTHLIKTRGQQATLRCSPISGHTSVYWYQQALGLGLQFLLWYDEGEERNRGNFPPRFSGRQFPNYSSELNVNALELEDSALYLCASSLGGPYTYEQYFGPGTRLTVT.

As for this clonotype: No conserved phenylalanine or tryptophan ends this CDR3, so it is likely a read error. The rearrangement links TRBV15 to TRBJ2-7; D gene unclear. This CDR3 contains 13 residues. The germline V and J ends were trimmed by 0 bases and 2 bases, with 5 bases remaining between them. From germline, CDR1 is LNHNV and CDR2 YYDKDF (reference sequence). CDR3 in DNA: TGTGCCACCAGCAGAGATCCCGCCTACGAGCAGTACCTC. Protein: CATSRDPAYEQYL.